This entry features one T cell receptor (beta chain) sequence. The same CDR3 is also encoded by other DNA sequences in this sample. This CDR3 region has 17 residues. Trimming cost V 8 bases and J 5 bases; bases outside gene matches: 15. Germline V lookup: CDR1 SEHNR, CDR2 FQNEAQ (reference sequence). Source study methods: Estimation of nucleated cell counts was performed using reference gene primer amplification. Sequencing used immunoSEQ multiplex PCR; TCRdb keeps in-frame clones, though not all of them. The D gene and trimming were derived from the DNA, and the V and J assignments and clone size from that table. The repertoire holds about 270,000 clones, roughly 79% seen once, with around 3.2% in the top ten. The record originates from a study of blood T cell repertoires in COVID-19. Looking at the study overall: Samples came from the United States, Italy and Spain, spanning acute and convalescent COVID-19. PBMCs, B-cell-depleted T cells, or T cells provided the cDNA or gDNA that made up the material.

This clonotype was obtained from a woman between 55 and 75 years old with active or convalescent COVID-19. The sample consisted of peripheral blood. This chain uses TRBV7-9 with TRBJ2-2, with 9 bases that match TRBD2. CDR3 region: CASEIGGAGGLTGELFF. The CDR3 DNA reads TGTGCCAGCGAGATCGGGGGAGCGGGGGGCCTAACCGGGGAGCTGTTTTTT.